The entry that follows covers one TCR beta chain sequence. The data belong to a study of T cell changes during pregnancy in multiple sclerosis. The CDR3 is 16 residues long. Germline assignment: CDR1 PRHDT and CDR2 FYEKMQ (reference sequence). With V trimmed by 4 bases and J by 1 base, 6 bases remained unmatched. Sequencing was performed with immunoSEQ multiplex PCR; in TCRdb, only in-frame clones are kept and a portion is missing. The sample has fewer than 85,000 clones; under 95% are singletons. V is TRBV13 and J is TRBJ2-3; TRBD2 matches at 9 bases. The input for sequencing was peripheral blood, taken after pregnancy. This clonotype was obtained from a female donor in good health, enrolled as a control in a pregnancy study. In DNA form, the CDR3 reads TGTGCCAGCAGCTCGCGGGGGGGGGTGGGCACAGATACGCAGTATTTT. The encoded protein is CASSSRGGVGTDTQYF.